A single sample is the source of the 8 T cell receptor beta chains below, sequenced in a study of OX40 agonist ivuxolimab in advanced cancers. Only in-frame clones appear in the TCRdb table, and some are missing; sequencing was by immunoSEQ multiplex PCR. The sample records approximately 33,000 clones, 90% being singletons. Here the sequenced sample was CD4+ or CD8+ T cells sorted from blood, taken in a trial of the OX40 agonist ivuxolimab. These receptors were obtained from an adult with an advanced solid tumor such as melanoma, head and neck, liver or kidney cancer.

The chain has TRBV18 and TRBJ2-5; D gene ambiguous. The V gene's germline CDR1 is KGHSH and CDR2 LQKENI. CDR3 length equals 14 residues. Deletions cut 2 bases from V and 4 bases from J, with 11 bases between. This CDR3 reads CASSPEFAIETQYF. In DNA form, the CDR3 reads TGTGCCAGCTCACCAGAGTTCGCGATAGAGACCCAGTACTTC.

The chain is built from TRBV5-6 and TRBJ1-4, with D possibly being TRBD1 (6 bases). CDR3 length: 15 residues. CDR1 is SGHDT and CDR2 is YYEEEE in the germline V gene. V was pared by 1 base and J by 8 bases, with 15 bases between. The CDR3 spells CASSLKGGPGEKLFF. CDR3 coding DNA: TGTGCCAGCAGCTTGAAGGGGGGGCCGGGAGAAAAACTGTTTTTT.

The genes are TRBV28 and TRBJ2-7, with TRBD1 matching over 9 bases. V gave up 5 bases and J gave up 0 bases; unmatched junction bases: 5. The CDR3 is 15 amino acids. CDR1 is MDHEN, CDR2 SYDVKM, per germline. The CDR3 nucleotides are TGTGCCAGCAGTCCAGGGACAGGGAGCTCCTACGAGCAGTACTTC. Protein product: CASSPGTGSSYEQYF.

This clone occurred a few times. This chain uses TRBV7-8 with TRBJ1-5, with TRBD1 matching 10 bases. Germline CDR1 is SGHVS and CDR2 is FQNEAQ. Trimming cost V 5 bases and J 4 bases; bases outside gene matches: 5. There are 15 residues in the CDR3. The CDR3 nucleotides read TGTGCCAGCAGCCTCGGGACAGGGGTTAATCAGCCCCAGCATTTT. Its translation is CASSLGTGVNQPQHF. The entire variable domain, with the rest obtained from reference TRBV7-8 and TRBJ1-5, is as follows: GAGVSQSPRYKVAKRGQDVALRCDPISGHVSLFWYQQALGQGPEFLTYFQNEAQLDKSGLPSDRFFAERPEGSVSTLKIQRTQQEDSAVYLCASSLGTGVNQPQHFGDGTRLSIL.

This chain joins TRBV27 and TRBJ2-3; D gene uncertain. This CDR3 spans 13 amino acids. CDR1 and CDR2 (germline): MNHEY, SMNVEV (reference sequence). V lost 3 bases, J lost 4 bases, and 8 bases lay in between. In DNA, the CDR3 is TGTGCCAGCAGTTTGAGTAGCCCAGATACGCAGTATTTT. It specifies CASSLSSPDTQYF.

The V call is TRBV4-1, the J call TRBJ2-1, with D perhaps matching TRBD1 (6 bases). V was clipped by 1 base and J by 2 bases, with 15 bases between them. The germline gives CDR1 MGHRA, CDR2 YSYEKL. CDR3 size: 17 residues. This CDR3 reads CASSQVDLGAAYNEQFF. The DNA for the CDR3 is TGCGCCAGCAGCCAAGTCGACCTGGGGGCTGCCTACAATGAGCAGTTCTTC.

The V call is TRBV28, the J call TRBJ2-4; D may be TRBD1 (6 bases). The CDR3 extends over 16 amino acids. V lost 7 bases and J lost 0, with 16 bases in between. Germline V gene lookup returns CDR1 MDHEN and CDR2 SYDVKM. The CDR3 coding sequence is TGTGCCAGCACCTCCACAGGGAAAGTAGCCAAAAACATTCAGTACTTC. Translation gives CASTSTGKVAKNIQYF.

This rearrangement joins TRBV7-7 to TRBJ2-2; D gene unclear. This CDR3 has 14 residues. CDR1 SSHAT and CDR2 FNYEAQ come from the germline V gene (reference sequence). Deletions cut 4 bases from V and 1 base from J, with 7 bases between. For the CDR3, the DNA is TGTGCCAGCAGCTCCACTTTGAACACCGGGGAGCTGTTTTTT. Residues: CASSSTLNTGELFF. The variable domain in full, completed from reference TRBV7-7 and TRBJ2-2, reads GAGVSQSPRYKVTKRGQDVTLRCDPISSHATLYWYQQALGQGPEFLTYFNYEAQPDKSGLPSDRFSAERPEGSISTLTIQRTEQRDSAMYRCASSSTLNTGELFFGEGSRLTVL.